The 8 T cell receptor beta chains given below trace back to one sample, sequenced in a study of blood T cell repertoires in COVID-19. Method: immunoSEQ multiplex PCR; TCRdb's copy keeps in-frame clones and lacks some. Here the sample spans more than 90,000 clones, approximately 80% being singletons. Input material: peripheral blood. The receptor source for this set is a woman in her sixties or seventies with acute or convalescent COVID-19.

The count of this clone is one. The rearrangement links TRBV19 to TRBJ1-2; weak D call: TRBD1 (6 bases). Germline V lookup: CDR1 LNHDA, CDR2 SQIVND (reference sequence). This CDR3 contains 13 residues. Deletions cut 9 bases from V and 4 bases from J, with 15 bases between. The CDR3 DNA reads TGTGCCAGAGGACAGCTTGGGGGCTATGGCTACACCTTC. This encodes CARGQLGGYGYTF.

The J gene is TRBJ2-7, the V gene TRBV3-1 (or the pseudogene TRBV3-2), with D perhaps matching TRBD2 (5 bases). The V gene lost 4 bases and the J gene lost 0 bases, with 13 bases spanning the gap. CDR3 length equals 15 residues. Per the germline V gene, CDR1 is LGHDT and CDR2 is YNNKEL (reference sequence). Written as DNA, the CDR3 is TGTGCCAGCAGCCCCCTAGCCGGAAGCTCCTACGAGCAGTACTTC. Amino acid sequence: CASSPLAGSSYEQYF.

This chain uses TRBV24-1 with TRBJ2-7, with 12 bases identical to TRBD2. V shed 5 bases and J 3 bases; nucleotides not matched to a gene: 7. Germline CDR1 KGHDR, CDR2 SFDVKD. The CDR3 loop spans 16 amino acids. CDR3 nucleotide sequence: TGTGCCACCAGTGGGGTCGGACTAGCGGGACTCTACGAGCAGTACTTC. Protein sequence: CATSGVGLAGLYEQYF.

This chain connects TRBV2 to TRBJ2-7; D perhaps matches TRBD1 (5 bases). Germline CDR1 reads SNHLY; CDR2 reads FYNNEI. CDR3 length: 12 amino acids. Trimming pared 6 bases from V and 5 bases from J, leaving 11 bases between. The CDR3 sequence is CASRPGWNEQYF. In DNA form, the CDR3 reads TGTGCCAGCAGGCCAGGGTGGAACGAGCAGTACTTC.

This chain joins TRBV2 and TRBJ1-5; 7 nucleotides align to TRBD1. After removal of 10 bases from V and 1 base from J, the junction contained 7 bases not matched to a gene. The CDR3 totals 14 residues. Per germline, CDR1 SNHLY and CDR2 FYNNEI. DNA for the CDR3: TGTGCCACTGGGACAGCTTTAAGCAATCAGCCCCAGCATTTT. Protein product: CATGTALSNQPQHF.

The chain joins TRBV19 to TRBJ2-1; 9 positions agree with TRBD1. The CDR3 has 15 amino acids. Germline-derived CDR1 and CDR2 are LNHDA and SQIVND (reference sequence). V was pared by 6 bases and J by 6 bases, with 9 bases of the junction left unmatched. The CDR3 region has the DNA TGTGCCAGTAGCTCGTACAGGGGGCTGGGCAATGAGCAGTTCTTC. Translating it yields CASSSYRGLGNEQFF.

This clone appeared once. The chain recombines TRBV4-1 with TRBJ2-5; 8 bases line up with TRBD1. Per germline, CDR1 MGHRA and CDR2 YSYEKL. After removal of 2 bases from V and 1 base from J, the junction contained 9 bases not matched to a gene. The CDR3 is 17 amino acids. The CDR3 region is CASSQLTSQGAQETQYF. The CDR3 nucleotides are TGCGCCAGCAGCCAACTAACGTCCCAGGGGGCCCAAGAGACCCAGTACTTC.

V usage is TRBV5-1 and J usage is TRBJ2-3, with D perhaps TRBD2 (6 bases). The V gene lost 4 bases and the J gene lost 5 bases, with 17 bases spanning the gap. Germline CDR1 is SGHRS and CDR2 is YFSETQ. The CDR3 has 15 residues. The CDR3 spells CASSTGPAEGDTQYF. The CDR3, as DNA: TGCGCCAGCAGCACGGGACCGGCGGAGGGAGATACGCAGTATTTT.